This entry lists 28 T cell receptor beta chains sequenced from one sample in a study of blood T cell repertoires in COVID-19. TCRdb's table, derived via immunoSEQ multiplex PCR, lists solely in-frame clones and lacks some. The sample lists 270,000 or so clones; 83% were seen once. The sample taken for sequencing was peripheral blood. These receptors were obtained from a woman aged 45-59 years who had recovered from COVID-19.

The genes are TRBV15 and TRBJ2-7; 7 bases line up with TRBD2. V lost 0 bases, J lost 4 bases, and 15 bases stayed unmatched. Per the germline V gene, CDR1 is LNHNV and CDR2 is YYDKDF (reference sequence). The CDR3 is 18 residues long. CDR3 nucleotide sequence: TGTGCCACCAGCAGAGATGATGGGGGGGAACGGGTCAGATACGAGCAGTACTTC. Encoded protein: CATSRDDGGERVRYEQYF. Based on the CDR3 plus reference TRBV15 and TRBJ2-7, the full variable domain is DAMVIQNPRYQVTQFGKPVTLSCSQTLNHNVMYWYQQKSSQAPKLLFHYYDKDFNNEADTPDNFQSRRPNTSFCFLDIRSPGLGDTAMYLCATSRDDGGERVRYEQYFGPGTRLTVT.

DNA of the CDR3: TGTGCCAGCAGAAGCGGACAGGCCCGGAGAGGCTACACCTTC. It encodes CASRSGQARRGYTF. The chain carries TRBV28 and TRBJ1-2, with TRBD1 identical over 7 bases. V shed 6 bases, J shed 8 bases, and the junction held 12 bases outside the gene matches. Germline V lookup: CDR1 MDHEN, CDR2 SYDVKM. The CDR3 totals 14 residues.

The gene calls are TRBV7-3 and TRBJ2-6, with D uncertain. Germline-derived CDR1 and CDR2 are SGHTA and FQGTGA. V dropped 8 bases and J dropped 0 bases, with 11 bases sitting between them. CDR3 size: 15 residues. The CDR3 loop reads CASGGLLSGANVLTF. The CDR3 nucleotides are TGTGCCAGCGGTGGCCTCCTCTCTGGGGCCAACGTCCTGACTTTC.

This clone was seen only once. V gene TRBV6-5 combines with J gene TRBJ1-5, with D hard to call. Germline V gene sequence: CDR1 MNHEY, CDR2 SVGAGI. Trimming took 3 bases from V and 3 from J, leaving 9 bases between them. CDR3 length: 14 amino acids. For the CDR3, the DNA is TGTGCCAGCAGTTATCTTGGCCTCAATCAGCCCCAGCATTTT. Translation: CASSYLGLNQPQHF.

The CDR3 is CASSGTSDNEQFF. In DNA form, the CDR3 reads TGTGCCAGCAGCGGTACTTCCGACAATGAGCAGTTCTTC. The chain is built from TRBV5-5 and TRBJ2-1; D is unclear. The CDR3 extends over 13 amino acids. Trimming took off 4 bases at V and 5 bases at J, with 10 bases between the two ends. Per germline, CDR1 SGHKS and CDR2 YYEKEE (reference sequence).

This clone was detected once. This chain links TRBV4-3 with TRBJ2-6; 10 bases are shared with TRBD1. The CDR3 spans 17 residues. Germline V CDR1 and CDR2: LGHNA, YSLEER. With 1 base clipped from V and 0 bases from J, the junction kept 0 bases outside the gene matches. This CDR3 is CASSQGTGGSGANVLTF. As DNA, the CDR3 is TGCGCCAGCAGCCAAGGGACAGGGGGCTCTGGGGCCAACGTCCTGACTTTC.

V and J are TRBV6-2 or TRBV6-3 and TRBJ2-7; a weak D match, TRBD1 (6 bases). V gave up 4 bases and J gave up 2 bases, with 12 bases separating them. This CDR3 contains 14 residues. Germline V CDR1 and CDR2: MNHEY, SVGEGT. CDR3 nucleotide sequence: TGTGCCAGCAGTTTGCAACAGGGACCCTACGAGCAGTACTTC. Its protein is CASSLQQGPYEQYF.

The rearrangement joins TRBV28 to TRBJ2-7; 10 bases are a match to TRBD1. With V trimmed by 5 bases and J by 5 bases, 6 bases remained unmatched. This CDR3 contains 14 residues. Per the germline V gene, CDR1 is MDHEN and CDR2 is SYDVKM. Here the CDR3 reads CASSGGQGVHEQYF. The CDR3 DNA reads TGTGCCAGCAGTGGAGGACAGGGGGTCCACGAGCAGTACTTC.

The genes are TRBV28 and TRBJ2-5; 9 bases fit TRBD1. Germline V gene sequence: CDR1 MDHEN, CDR2 SYDVKM. This CDR3 contains 15 residues. With V trimmed by 5 bases and J by 5 bases, 9 bases remained unmatched. In DNA, the CDR3 is TGTGCCAGCAGTCCCGGGACAGGGATTGGTGAGACCCAGTACTTC. It codes for CASSPGTGIGETQYF.

The rearrangement joins TRBV7-2 to TRBJ1-5, with D maybe TRBD1 (6 bases). From germline, CDR1 is SGHTA and CDR2 FQGNSA. V was trimmed by 5 bases and J by 2 bases, leaving 13 bases between them. The CDR3 sequence is 15 residues long. The CDR3 DNA follows: TGTGCCAGCAGCCCACAGGGATTGGGCAATCAGCCCCAGCATTTT. It translates to CASSPQGLGNQPQHF.

This chain links TRBV10-3 with TRBJ1-2, with 8 bases aligning to TRBD1. The junction had 7 bases not matched to a gene; V was cut back by 6 bases and J by 1 base. Looked up from germline, CDR1 is ENHRY and CDR2 is SYGVKD. The CDR3 sequence is 15 residues long. The CDR3 sequence is CAIRATGADNYGYTF. The CDR3 DNA is TGTGCCATCAGGGCGACAGGGGCGGATAACTATGGCTACACCTTC.

The rearrangement joins TRBV18 to TRBJ1-3; the D gene is possibly TRBD1 (5 bases). Trimming stripped 3 bases from V and 0 bases from J, with 12 bases between. The CDR3 length is 16 residues. Germline lookup yields CDR1 KGHSH and CDR2 LQKENI. DNA of the CDR3: TGTGCCAGCTCACCGTCGGGGGAAAGCTCTGGAAACACCATATATTTT. Its protein is CASSPSGESSGNTIYF.

This clone is a singleton in its sample. The rearrangement joins TRBV19 to TRBJ1-1, with TRBD1 matching 7 bases. The CDR3 covers 14 residues. The J segment lost 1 base and the V segment lost 4 bases, leaving 3 bases of the junction unmatched. Germline CDR1 reads LNHDA; CDR2 reads SQIVND (reference sequence). In DNA, the CDR3 is TGTGCCAGTAGTAGGACAGGCAAGAACACTGAAGCTTTCTTT. Translation gives CASSRTGKNTEAFF.

This clone has a handful of counts. This chain joins TRBV9 and TRBJ2-1, with TRBD2 matching 9 bases. V gave up 0 bases and J gave up 5 bases; unmatched junction bases: 6. The CDR3 is 16 amino acids. CDR1 and CDR2 (germline): SGDLS, YYNGEE. CDR3 in amino acids: CASSVASGRPDNEQFF. The CDR3 DNA follows: TGTGCCAGCAGCGTAGCCAGCGGGAGGCCGGACAATGAGCAGTTCTTC. Full variable domain (missing parts from reference TRBV9 and TRBJ2-1): DSGVTQTPKHLITATGQRVTLRCSPRSGDLSVYWYQQSLDQGLQFLIQYYNGEERAKGNILERFSAQQFPDLHSELNLSSLELGDSALYFCASSVASGRPDNEQFFGPGTRLTVL.

The J gene is TRBJ1-4, the V gene TRBV25-1; perhaps TRBD1 as D (6 bases). This CDR3 is built from 16 residues. Looked up from germline, CDR1 is MGHDK and CDR2 is SYGVNS. The V gene lost 4 bases and the J gene lost 7 bases, with 19 bases spanning the gap. The DNA for the CDR3 is TGTGCCAGCAGTGCCATTCAAGGGCAGGGGAGTGAAAAACTGTTTTTT. It translates to CASSAIQGQGSEKLFF.

This sequence joins TRBV7-2 and TRBJ2-2; D is perhaps TRBD2 (6 bases). CDR1 is SGHTA and CDR2 is FQGNSA in the germline V gene. V lost 5 bases and J 1 base, leaving 14 bases between the germline ends. This CDR3 spans 16 amino acids. CDR3 residues: CASSLGGRRNTGELFF. The CDR3 nucleotides are TGTGCCAGCAGCCTAGGAGGGCGGAGGAACACCGGGGAGCTGTTTTTT. Variable domain in full (rest from reference TRBV7-2 and TRBJ2-2): GAGVSQSPSNKVTEKGKDVELRCDPISGHTALYWYRQSLGQGLEFLIYFQGNSAPDKSGLPSDRFSAERTGGSVSTLTIQRTQQEDSAVYLCASSLGGRRNTGELFFGEGSRLTVL.

The CDR3 DNA is TGTGCCAGTATAGGGGCAGGGTTGGATTCGAATCAGCCCCAGCATTTT. Translation: CASIGAGLDSNQPQHF. The genes are TRBV19 and TRBJ1-5, with D possibly TRBD1 on 5 matching bases. The V end was cut by 7 bases, the J end by 4 bases, with 20 bases between. Germline V gives CDR1 LNHDA, CDR2 SQIVND (reference sequence). The CDR3 consists of 16 residues.

J is TRBJ1-5 and V is TRBV24-1, with 9 bases lining up with TRBD1. With 3 bases clipped from V and 7 bases from J, the junction kept 9 bases outside the gene matches. Germline CDR1 KGHDR, CDR2 SFDVKD. The CDR3 spans 16 residues. For the CDR3, the DNA is TGTGCCACCAGTGATGCTGGACAGGGGATTGAGCAGCCCCAGCATTTT. Protein: CATSDAGQGIEQPQHF.

The CDR3 sequence: CASSQASGTGEENYGYTF. CDR3 coding DNA: TGTGCCAGCAGCCAAGCCTCCGGGACAGGGGAAGAGAACTATGGCTACACCTTC. This chain joins TRBV4-2 and TRBJ1-2; TRBD1 matches 10 bases. CDR1 is LGHNA and CDR2 is YNFKEQ in the germline V gene. The CDR3 is made up of 18 amino acids. J was trimmed by 2 bases and V by 1 base; bases with no gene match: 10.

The chain uses TRBV24-1 and TRBJ1-2; TRBD1 is a possible D gene (5 bases). Germline CDR1 KGHDR, CDR2 SFDVKD. V lost 5 bases and J 3 bases, leaving 12 bases between the germline ends. This CDR3 has 14 amino acids. The CDR3 here is CATSVGGMDYGYTF. The CDR3 DNA sequence: TGTGCCACCAGTGTGGGGGGGATGGACTATGGCTACACCTTC.

V gene TRBV5-4 combines with J gene TRBJ1-3, with D possibly TRBD1 on 5 matching bases. Trimming took 4 bases from V and 0 from J, leaving 14 bases between them. This CDR3 contains 16 residues. Germline CDR1 reads SGHNT; CDR2 reads YYREEE (reference sequence). CDR3 region: CASSPRGKDSGNTIYF. CDR3 sequence (DNA): TGTGCCAGCAGCCCAAGGGGCAAAGACTCTGGAAACACCATATATTTT.

The V gene is TRBV6-2 or TRBV6-3, the J gene TRBJ2-7; D unresolved. Trimming cost V 5 bases and J 5 bases, with 7 bases left between them. Germline loops: CDR1 MNHEY, CDR2 SVGEGT. The CDR3 spans 11 residues. The CDR3 reads CASSQVHEQYF. CDR3 coding DNA: TGTGCCAGCAGTCAGGTACACGAGCAGTACTTC.

The table lists this clone with a count of one. The chain couples TRBV29-1 to TRBJ1-2; tentatively, D is TRBD1 (5 bases). Per germline, CDR1 SQVTM and CDR2 ANQGSEA. The CDR3 consists of 13 residues. Trimming left V 3 bases short and J 1 base short, with 9 bases between. As DNA, the CDR3 is TGCAGCGTTGAGGACACTCTTAACTATGGCTACACCTTC. Encoded protein: CSVEDTLNYGYTF.

This chain links TRBV3-1 (or the pseudogene TRBV3-2) with TRBJ2-2; 10 bases agree with TRBD2. The CDR3 loop spans 18 amino acids. The V gene's germline CDR1 is LGHDT and CDR2 YNNKEL (reference sequence). Losses at the gene ends were 7 bases for V and 4 bases for J; bases not matched to a gene: 15. The DNA of the CDR3 is TGTGCCAGCAATATGGGTGCAGAACTAGCGGGAAGCACCGGGGAGCTGTTTTTT. It encodes CASNMGAELAGSTGELFF.

The genes are TRBV11-2 and TRBJ2-6; TRBD1 matches 7 bases. V was pared by 2 bases and J by 0 bases, with 10 bases of the junction left unmatched. Germline V gives CDR1 SGHAT, CDR2 FQNNGV. The CDR3 length is 19 residues. CDR3 in DNA: TGTGCCAGCAGCTTAATAGGGGGCAACCCGGGCTCTGGGGCCAACGTCCTGACTTTC. Its translation: CASSLIGGNPGSGANVLTF. The full variable domain, completed using reference TRBV11-2 and TRBJ2-6, is EAGVAQSPRYKIIEKRQSVAFWCNPISGHATLYWYQQILGQGPKLLIQFQNNGVVDDSQLPKDRFSAERLKGVDSTLKIQPAKLEDSAVYLCASSLIGGNPGSGANVLTFGAGSRLTVL.

This clone was detected a few times. The J gene is TRBJ2-1, the V gene TRBV5-1, with 13 positions matching TRBD2. After removal of 2 bases from V and 6 bases from J, the junction contained 8 bases not matched to a gene. The CDR3 runs 17 residues. The germline V gene encodes CDR1 SGHRS and CDR2 YFSETQ. The CDR3, as DNA: TGCGCCAGCAGCTTCGGACTAGCGGGGGATATGGGCAATGAGCAGTTCTTC. Amino acid sequence: CASSFGLAGDMGNEQFF. The full variable domain, its missing parts supplied by reference TRBV5-1 and TRBJ2-1, is KAGVTQTPRYLIKTRGQQVTLSCSPISGHRSVSWYQQTPGQGLQFLFEYFSETQRNKGNFPGRFSGRQFSNSRSEMNVSTLELGDSALYLCASSFGLAGDMGNEQFFGPGTRLTVL.

The sample holds one count of this clone. The chain is built from TRBV7-2 and TRBJ2-1; 11 bases agree with TRBD2. Germline lookup yields CDR1 SGHTA and CDR2 FQGNSA. Unmatched junction bases numbered 10, after V lost 5 bases and J lost 10 bases. The CDR3 contains 15 residues. DNA of the CDR3: TGTGCCAGCAGCCCTGGGCTAGCGGGGGGACAGGAGCAGTTCTTC. Translation gives CASSPGLAGGQEQFF.

This chain joins TRBV7-7 and TRBJ2-5; D uncertain. The ends were cut back, 1 base at V and 1 base at J, with 4 bases in the middle. The germline V gene encodes CDR1 SSHAT and CDR2 FNYEAQ (reference sequence). The length of the CDR3 is 13 residues. The CDR3 region is CASSLDSQETQYF. The CDR3 nucleotides are TGTGCCAGCAGCTTAGACAGCCAAGAGACCCAGTACTTC.